The 10 T cell receptor beta chains below come from one sample, sequenced in a study of T cell repertoires in cytomegalovirus infection. TCRdb reprocessed the reads via MiXCR and lists one record per CDR3 protein. The table records approximately 730,000 distinct CDR3 sequences, around 30% of them present only once. Antigens for these TCRs are unknown. Sample: cultured PBMCs, taken from culture after CMV antigen stimulation. Receptor source: a human donor in good health (CMV status not recorded). Some clones in this sample may be carry-over from other donors' samples.

The chain employs TRBV6-6 and TRBJ2-4; D is possibly TRBD1 (6 bases). The CDR3 is made up of 13 amino acids. The germline CDR1 and CDR2 sequences are MNHNY and SVGAGI (reference sequence). V lost 5 bases to trimming and J lost 8 bases, with 13 bases between them. CDR3 region: CASSRDTGDIQYF. The CDR3, as DNA: TGTGCCAGCAGTAGGGACACCGGGGACATTCAGTACTTC.

This clonotype turned up a few times. The chain employs TRBV12-3 or TRBV12-4 and TRBJ2-4, with TRBD2 identical over 8 bases. V lost 4 bases and J lost 0; bases outside the gene matches: 2. CDR3 length: 15 residues. CDR3 in DNA: TGTGCCAGCAGTTCTAGCGGGCGAGCCAAAAACATTCAGTACTTC. This codes for CASSSSGRAKNIQYF.

In its sample, this clonotype was seen a few times. Here the CDR3 reads CASSPYRTGETQYF. Written as DNA, the CDR3 is TGTGCCAGCAGCCCCTATAGGACCGGTGAGACCCAGTACTTC. The V call is TRBV27, the J call TRBJ2-5; the D is unclear. This CDR3 comprises 14 residues. In germline, CDR1 is MNHEY, CDR2 SMNVEV (reference sequence). The ends were cut back, 6 bases at V and 5 bases at J, with 16 bases in the middle.

The chain couples TRBV5-1 to TRBJ2-3; 7 bases are a match to TRBD1. Looked up from germline, CDR1 is SGHRS and CDR2 is YFSETQ. V lost 4 bases to trimming and J lost 4 bases; unmatched junction nucleotides: 21. This CDR3 is built from 19 residues. The CDR3: CASSPAMVEDRKAPDTQYF. CDR3 nucleotides: TGCGCCAGCAGCCCTGCCATGGTAGAGGACAGGAAAGCCCCAGATACGCAGTATTTT.

The V and J genes are TRBV10-3 and TRBJ2-3, with D possibly TRBD2 on 5 matching bases. Deletions cut 2 bases from V and 3 bases from J, with 9 bases between. Germline CDR1 and CDR2: ENHRY and SYGVKD. CDR3 length: 14 residues. The CDR3: CAISEEGITDTQYF. CDR3 in DNA: TGTGCCATCAGTGAGGAGGGAATAACAGATACGCAGTATTTT.

This clonotype was found a few times. The chain combines TRBV20-1 with TRBJ2-7, with 8 bases lining up with TRBD2. The CDR3 is made up of 15 amino acids. Looked up from germline, CDR1 is DFQATT and CDR2 is SNEGSKA (reference sequence). The V and J ends lost 0 bases and 5 bases, in that order; junction bases with no gene match: 9. The DNA for the CDR3 is TGCAGTGCTAGAGATAGTGCGGGGGGCCTCGACGAGCAGTACTTC. It is translated as CSARDSAGGLDEQYF.

This clonotype was seen only a few times. The gene calls are TRBV7-2 and TRBJ1-1; D is unresolved. The germline CDR1 and CDR2 sequences are SGHTA and FQGNSA. The CDR3 consists of 14 residues. Trimming left V 5 bases short and J 3 bases short, with 13 bases between. The CDR3 is CASSPSGGHTEAFF. The CDR3, as DNA: TGTGCCAGCAGCCCGTCGGGAGGCCACACTGAAGCTTTCTTT.

The rearrangement joins TRBV20-1 to TRBJ2-7; D might be TRBD1 (6 bases). CDR1 is DFQATT, CDR2 SNEGSKA, per germline (reference sequence). CDR3 length: 15 residues. The V and J ends lost 6 bases and 1 base respectively, with 19 bases between them. CDR3 in amino acids: CSATRLFRGSYEQYF. The CDR3 nucleotides read TGCAGTGCGACACGGCTTTTCAGGGGATCCTACGAGCAGTACTTC.

Only one count was recorded for this clonotype. V gene TRBV20-1 combines with J gene TRBJ2-3; D may be TRBD1 (5 bases). The CDR3 covers 18 residues. V dropped 6 bases and J dropped 0 bases, with 25 bases sitting between them. Germline CDR1 and CDR2: DFQATT and SNEGSKA (reference sequence). The CDR3: CSAPLDSKTNSSTDTQYF. The CDR3 coding sequence is TGCAGTGCCCCCCTAGACAGCAAAACGAATTCTAGCACAGATACGCAGTATTTT.

This clonotype appeared a few times. The rearrangement links TRBV10-3 to TRBJ2-5; the match to TRBD1 covers 11 bases. Trimming took 10 bases from V and 5 from J; bases not matched to a gene: 6. Per germline, CDR1 ENHRY and CDR2 SYGVKD. This CDR3 region has 13 residues. The CDR3 reads CATAGQGGETQYF. Here the CDR3 DNA reads TGTGCCACCGCGGGACAGGGGGGGGAGACCCAGTACTTC.